This T cell receptor beta chain was captured by sequencing in a study of T-cell reconstitution after alpha-beta-depleted transplantation in children. Study-wide findings and caveats: About two months after transplant, alpha-beta T cells reportedly came from several hundred expanded graft clones. Diversity of TCRbeta at day 60 was high in some patients, arising from surviving recipient T cells and thymic progenitors.

This clonotype was found many times. Its matching antigen is unknown. The CDR3 covers 16 residues. The V and J ends lost 6 bases and 3 bases, in that order; junction bases with no gene match: 10. CDR1 is MDHEN and CDR2 is SYDVKM in the germline V gene. Preparation of the TCRbeta library was carried out with unique molecular identifiers. TCRdb analysed the PCR reads with MiXCR anew, one entry per CDR3 protein. The sample includes about 240,000 distinct CDR3 sequences, roughly a quarter seen only once; the top ten take more than 2%. The sequence derives from a girl aged 2-15 years with Fanconi anemia, due to receive a stem cell transplant. Sequencing used PBMCs, obtained before TCRalphabeta/CD19-depleted stem cell transplant. The chain is built from TRBV28 and TRBJ1-2; 10 nucleotides match TRBD1. CDR3 nucleotides: TGTGCCAGCAGCCTAGACAGGGGGCCCTATTACTATGGCTACACCTTC. It specifies CASSLDRGPYYYGYTF.